This record covers a single T cell receptor beta chain. Its antigen is currently unknown. These data originate in a study of OX40 agonist ivuxolimab in advanced cancers. The wider study: Patients received ivuxolimab, an agonistic anti-OX40 (CD134) antibody. Overall study findings and caveats: Patients with a partial response at 0.1-3.0 mg/kg had among the lowest clonal expansion. At 0.1 to 3.0 mg/kg, clonal expansion of CD4+ and CD8+ blood T cells had occurred by week 6. CD8+ T cells averaged more expanded clones than CD4+.

The CDR3 is 13 amino acids. The V and J ends lost 5 bases and 7 bases respectively, with 12 bases between them. The germline CDR1 and CDR2 sequences are MNHEY and SVGAGI. Generated by immunoSEQ multiplex PCR, the TCRdb table keeps only in-frame clones and is missing some. The sample yields about 83,000 clones, around 84% seen once. The source is an adult with an advanced solid tumor such as melanoma, head and neck, liver or kidney cancer. This material consisted of CD4+ or CD8+ T cells sorted from blood, taken in a trial of the OX40 agonist ivuxolimab. V and J are TRBV6-5 and TRBJ1-5; D gene unclear. The CDR3 here is CASSPDRTQPQHF. DNA of the CDR3: TGTGCCAGCAGTCCCGACCGGACCCAGCCCCAGCATTTT.